A single sample gave rise to the 18 T cell receptor beta chains below, sequenced in a study of blood T cell repertoires in COVID-19. Assay used: immunoSEQ multiplex PCR; TCRdb lists only in-frame clones, some missing. This sample yields under 200,000 clones, of which approximately 82% are seen a single time; 3.5% to 4% belongs to the top ten. The sequencing sample was made of PBMCs or T cells enriched from blood (not recorded which). The receptors shown here come from a woman in her forties or fifties in a cohort exposed to, infected with or recovered from COVID-19 (not recorded which).

To note about this clone: The same CDR3 can be traced to other DNA sequences in this sample. The CDR3 DNA reads TGTGCCAGTAGTATAGGTACAACTAATGAAAAACTGTTTTTT. Its translation: CASSIGTTNEKLFF. The rearrangement joins TRBV19 to TRBJ1-4; D remains ambiguous. Trimming took off 1 base at V and 0 bases at J, with 3 bases between the two ends. This CDR3 spans 14 amino acids. Per germline, CDR1 LNHDA and CDR2 SQIVND (reference sequence).

This clone was seen only once. The J gene is TRBJ2-1, the V gene TRBV11-1; 8 nucleotides agree with TRBD1. Germline V CDR1 and CDR2: SGHAT, FQDESV (reference sequence). The CDR3 length is 14 residues. The J segment lost 3 bases and the V segment lost 5 bases, leaving 3 bases of the junction unmatched. CDR3 sequence: CASSLTGDYNEQFF. Written as DNA, the CDR3 is TGTGCCAGCAGCCTGACAGGGGACTACAATGAGCAGTTCTTC. Together with reference TRBV11-1 and TRBJ2-1, the CDR3 gives the full variable domain: EAEVAQSPRYKITEKSQAVAFWCDPISGHATLYWYRQILGQGPELLVQFQDESVVDDSQLPKDRFSAERLKGVDSTLKIQPAELGDSAMYLCASSLTGDYNEQFFGPGTRLTVL.

The CDR3 protein is CASSPAGSANYGYTF. The CDR3 bases are TGTGCCAGCAGTCCTGCGGGGTCAGCTAACTATGGCTACACCTTC. The genes are TRBV28 and TRBJ1-2; D ambiguous. V was trimmed by 5 bases and J by 0 bases, leaving 13 bases between them. The CDR3 runs 15 residues. The germline CDR1 and CDR2 sequences are MDHEN and SYDVKM.

This clone was seen only once. The chain recombines TRBV27 with TRBJ1-3; perhaps TRBD1 as D (5 bases). The CDR3 is 15 residues long. Germline CDR1 reads MNHEY; CDR2 reads SMNVEV (reference sequence). V shed 7 bases and J shed 3 bases, with 16 bases lying between them. CDR3 loop: CASIGWGRGGNTIYF. The CDR3 nucleotides read TGTGCCAGCATCGGCTGGGGCAGAGGTGGAAACACCATATATTTT.

For the CDR3, the DNA is TGTGCCACCAGCACCTCAGGGGATACGCAGTATTTT. It is translated as CATSTSGDTQYF. The chain combines TRBV24-1 with TRBJ2-3; the D gene is possibly TRBD1 (5 bases). CDR3 length equals 12 residues. Per germline, CDR1 KGHDR and CDR2 SFDVKD. The germline V and J ends were trimmed by 7 bases and 6 bases, with 10 bases remaining between them.

V is TRBV6-5 and J is TRBJ2-7, with D perhaps TRBD2 (5 bases). The CDR3 runs 13 residues. V lost 7 bases and J lost 4, with 14 bases in between. Per the germline V gene, CDR1 is MNHEY and CDR2 is SVGAGI. The CDR3 here is CASKNPGSYEQYF. CDR3 sequence (DNA): TGTGCCAGCAAGAATCCGGGGAGTTACGAGCAGTACTTC.

The chain has TRBV5-1 and TRBJ2-7; tentative D call: TRBD1 (5 bases). This CDR3 spans 14 amino acids. V gave up 4 bases and J gave up 6 bases, with 17 bases separating them. The V gene's germline CDR1 is SGHRS and CDR2 YFSETQ. The CDR3: CASSADLQGREQYF. The CDR3 DNA sequence: TGCGCCAGCAGCGCGGACCTCCAGGGTCGCGAGCAGTACTTC.

CDR3 sequence reads: CASSRTGGLYEQYF. CDR3 nucleotides: TGTGCCAGCAGCCGGACAGGGGGCCTTTACGAGCAGTACTTC. The genes are TRBV11-2 and TRBJ2-7; TRBD1 matches at 11 bases. This CDR3 comprises 14 residues. Germline CDR1 and CDR2: SGHAT and FQNNGV. Germline trimming cut 5 bases from V and 4 bases from J; bases unmatched to any gene: 4.

The V and J genes are TRBV9 and TRBJ1-1; tentatively, D is TRBD1 (6 bases). Per germline, CDR1 SGDLS and CDR2 YYNGEE. V lost 4 bases and J lost 1, with 14 bases in between. The CDR3 sequence is 15 residues long. For the CDR3, the DNA is TGTGCCAGCAGCTTCCTCCCGGGACAGAACACTGAAGCTTTCTTT. This gives the protein CASSFLPGQNTEAFF.

The chain employs TRBV28 and TRBJ1-5, with TRBD1 as a possible D gene (6 bases). Trimming cost V 6 bases and J 8 bases, with 20 bases left between them. Germline CDR1 and CDR2: MDHEN and SYDVKM. The CDR3 is 15 amino acids. CDR3 region: CASSQNGGRGKPQHF. DNA of the CDR3: TGTGCCAGCAGCCAAAACGGCGGCAGGGGCAAGCCCCAGCATTTT.

V is TRBV5-6 and J is TRBJ1-1; D unresolved. This CDR3 has 13 amino acids. V dropped 2 bases and J dropped 6 bases, with 11 bases sitting between them. In germline, CDR1 is SGHDT, CDR2 YYEEEE. CDR3 DNA sequence: TGTGCCAGCAGCTTCAGGCCGTCGCCTGAAGCTTTCTTT. It specifies CASSFRPSPEAFF. The full variable domain, its missing parts supplied by reference TRBV5-6 and TRBJ1-1, is DAGVTQSPTHLIKTRGQQVTLRCSPKSGHDTVSWYQQALGQGPQFIFQYYEEEERQRGNFPDRFSGHQFPNYSSELNVNALLLGDSALYLCASSFRPSPEAFFGQGTRLTVV.

The genes are TRBV24-1 and TRBJ2-1; D remains unclear. V was cut by 1 base and J by 6 bases, with 12 bases left in between. This CDR3 spans 15 amino acids. CDR1 is KGHDR, CDR2 SFDVKD, per germline. In nucleotides, the CDR3 is TGTGCCACCAGTGATTTCACCACAGCTGTCAATGAGCAGTTCTTC. Its protein is CATSDFTTAVNEQFF.

The J gene is TRBJ1-2, the V gene TRBV5-1, with TRBD1 as a possible D gene (5 bases). Germline loops: CDR1 SGHRS, CDR2 YFSETQ. The CDR3 length is 15 residues. Trimming removed 1 base at V and 1 base at J, with 11 bases between. Here the CDR3 DNA reads TGCGCCAGCAGCTTGAACAGGACAAATAACTATGGCTACACCTTC. Translating gives CASSLNRTNNYGYTF.

DNA of the CDR3: TGTGCCAGCAGCCAAGGGGGCAACACTGAAGCTTTCTTT. It translates to CASSQGGNTEAFF. The V gene is TRBV3-1 (or the pseudogene TRBV3-2), the J gene TRBJ1-1, with TRBD1 as a possible D gene (5 bases). V was trimmed by 1 base and J by 2 bases, leaving 5 bases between them. Germline V gene sequence: CDR1 LGHDT, CDR2 YNNKEL (reference sequence). The CDR3 is 13 residues long.

V is TRBV7-2 and J is TRBJ1-1, with D maybe TRBD1 (6 bases). The V gene lost 5 bases and the J gene lost 1 base, with 17 bases spanning the gap. The CDR3 has 16 amino acids. CDR1 and CDR2 from the germline V gene are SGHTA and FQGNSA. As DNA, the CDR3 is TGTGCCAGCAGCCCTCGACAGGCTATCCAGAACACTGAAGCTTTCTTT. This translates into CASSPRQAIQNTEAFF.

This chain uses TRBV6-5 with TRBJ1-6; 10 nucleotides line up with TRBD1. The J segment lost 3 bases and the V segment lost 7 bases, leaving 3 bases of the junction unmatched. Per the germline V gene, CDR1 is MNHEY and CDR2 is SVGAGI. The CDR3 totals 15 residues. DNA for the CDR3: TGTGCCAGCATAGGGACAGGGGACTATAATTCACCCCTCCACTTT. This encodes CASIGTGDYNSPLHF.

The V and J genes are TRBV11-1 and TRBJ1-1; D gene unclear. The CDR3 has 12 amino acids. With 2 bases removed from V and 4 bases from J, the gap between germline ends came to 5 bases. Per germline, CDR1 SGHAT and CDR2 FQDESV (reference sequence). The CDR3 DNA reads TGTGCCAGCAGCTTATCCCGCACTGAAGCTTTCTTT. This codes for CASSLSRTEAFF.

This clone has a single count. The rearrangement uses TRBV19 and TRBJ2-5, with D possibly TRBD1 on 8 matching bases. Trimming took off 8 bases at V and 5 bases at J, with 18 bases between the two ends. The CDR3 has 14 amino acids. CDR1 is LNHDA, CDR2 SQIVND, per germline (reference sequence). Here the CDR3 DNA reads TGTGCCAGTGGACAGGGATTGGGAGGGGAGACCCAGTACTTC. It encodes CASGQGLGGETQYF.